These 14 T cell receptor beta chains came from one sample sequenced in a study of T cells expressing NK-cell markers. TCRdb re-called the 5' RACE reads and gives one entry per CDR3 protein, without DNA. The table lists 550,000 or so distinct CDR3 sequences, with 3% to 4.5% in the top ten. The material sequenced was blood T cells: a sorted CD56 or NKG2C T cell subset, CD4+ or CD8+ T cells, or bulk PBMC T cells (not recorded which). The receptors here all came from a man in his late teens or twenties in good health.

The CDR3 loop reads CASSPVGPGAVNSPLHF. The chain couples TRBV6-1 to TRBJ1-6; TCRdb's assignment of TRBD1 cannot be checked, as there is no DNA. Germline CDR1 MNHNS, CDR2 SASEGT. The CDR3 has 17 amino acids.

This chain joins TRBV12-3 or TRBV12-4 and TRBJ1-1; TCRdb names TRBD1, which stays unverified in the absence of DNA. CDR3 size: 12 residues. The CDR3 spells CASSSQGFSAFF.

CDR3 amino acids: CASSLDRPGANVLTF. The chain joins TRBV6-5 to TRBJ2-6. The CDR3 loop spans 15 amino acids. Germline assignment: CDR1 MNHEY and CDR2 SVGAGI.

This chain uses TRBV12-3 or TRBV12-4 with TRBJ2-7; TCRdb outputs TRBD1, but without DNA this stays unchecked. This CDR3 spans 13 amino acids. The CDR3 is CASSLMGQYEQYF.

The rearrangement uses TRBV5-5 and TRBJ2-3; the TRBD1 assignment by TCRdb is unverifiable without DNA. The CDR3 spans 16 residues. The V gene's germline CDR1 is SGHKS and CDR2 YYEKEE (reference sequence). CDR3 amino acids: CASTSWDREISDTQYF.

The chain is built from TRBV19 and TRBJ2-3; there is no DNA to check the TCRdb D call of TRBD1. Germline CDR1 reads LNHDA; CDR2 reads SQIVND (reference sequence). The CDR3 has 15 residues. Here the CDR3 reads CASSPRALSTDTQYF.

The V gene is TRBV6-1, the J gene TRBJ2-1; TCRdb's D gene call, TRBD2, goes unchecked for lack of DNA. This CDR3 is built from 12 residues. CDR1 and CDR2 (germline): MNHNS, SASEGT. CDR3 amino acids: CASATPAIEQFF.

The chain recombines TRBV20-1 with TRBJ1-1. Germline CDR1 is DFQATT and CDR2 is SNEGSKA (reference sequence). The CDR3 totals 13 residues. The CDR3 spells CSASATLNTEAFF.

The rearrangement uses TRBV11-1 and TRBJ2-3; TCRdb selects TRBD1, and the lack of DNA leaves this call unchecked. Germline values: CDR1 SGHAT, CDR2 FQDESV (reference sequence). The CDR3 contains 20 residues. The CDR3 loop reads CASSLPWGTDKLTSTDTQYF. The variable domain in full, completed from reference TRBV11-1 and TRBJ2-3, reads EAEVAQSPRYKITEKSQAVAFWCDPISGHATLYWYRQILGQGPELLVQFQDESVVDDSQLPKDRFSAERLKGVDSTLKIQPAELGDSAMYLCASSLPWGTDKLTSTDTQYFGPGTRLTVL.

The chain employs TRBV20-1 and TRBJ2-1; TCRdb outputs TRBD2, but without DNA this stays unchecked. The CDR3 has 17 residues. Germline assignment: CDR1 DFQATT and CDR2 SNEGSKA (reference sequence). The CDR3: CSAATSGRASGANEQFF.

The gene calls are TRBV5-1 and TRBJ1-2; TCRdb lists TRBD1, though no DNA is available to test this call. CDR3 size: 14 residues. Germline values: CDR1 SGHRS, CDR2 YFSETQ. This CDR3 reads CASVDVAGAYGYTF.

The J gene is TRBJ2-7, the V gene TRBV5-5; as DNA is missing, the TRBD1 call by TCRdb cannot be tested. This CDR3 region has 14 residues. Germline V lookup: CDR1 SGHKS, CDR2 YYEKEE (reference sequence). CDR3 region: CASSSDRDKYEQYF.

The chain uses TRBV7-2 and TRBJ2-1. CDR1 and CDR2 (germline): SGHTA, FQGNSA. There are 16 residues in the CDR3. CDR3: CASSSQTAGSYNEQFF.

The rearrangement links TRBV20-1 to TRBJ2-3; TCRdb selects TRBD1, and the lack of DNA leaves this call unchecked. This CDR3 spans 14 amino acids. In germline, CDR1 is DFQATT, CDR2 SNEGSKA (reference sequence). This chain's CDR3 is CSPPPGGNTDTQYF.